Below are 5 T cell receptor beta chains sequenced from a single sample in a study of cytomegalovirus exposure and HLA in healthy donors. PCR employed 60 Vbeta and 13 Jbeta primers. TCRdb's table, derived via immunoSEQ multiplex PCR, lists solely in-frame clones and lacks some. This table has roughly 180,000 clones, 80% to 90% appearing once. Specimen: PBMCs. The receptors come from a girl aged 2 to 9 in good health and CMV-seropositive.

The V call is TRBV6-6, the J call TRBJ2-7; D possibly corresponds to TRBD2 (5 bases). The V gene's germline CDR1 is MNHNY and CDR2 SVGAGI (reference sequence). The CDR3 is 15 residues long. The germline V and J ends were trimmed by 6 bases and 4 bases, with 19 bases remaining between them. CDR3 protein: CASSPGVARSYEQYF. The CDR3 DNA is TGTGCCAGCAGCCCCGGGGTAGCGAGATCTTACGAGCAGTACTTC.

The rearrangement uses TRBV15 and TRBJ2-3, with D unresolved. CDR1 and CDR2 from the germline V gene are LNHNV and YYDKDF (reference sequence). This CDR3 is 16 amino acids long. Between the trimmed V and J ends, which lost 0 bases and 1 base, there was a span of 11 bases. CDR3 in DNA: TGTGCCACCAGCAGAGATCACCGACGGGGCACAGATACGCAGTATTTT. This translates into CATSRDHRRGTDTQYF. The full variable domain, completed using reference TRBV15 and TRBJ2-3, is DAMVIQNPRYQVTQFGKPVTLSCSQTLNHNVMYWYQQKSSQAPKLLFHYYDKDFNNEADTPDNFQSRRPNTSFCFLDIRSPGLGDTAMYLCATSRDHRRGTDTQYFGPGTRLTVL.

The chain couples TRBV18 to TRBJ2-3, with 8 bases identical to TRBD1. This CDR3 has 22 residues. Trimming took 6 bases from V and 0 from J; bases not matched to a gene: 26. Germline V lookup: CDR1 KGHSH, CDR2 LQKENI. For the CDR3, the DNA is TGTGCCAGCTCCCCCGGGACAGGAAGTCTCCGCGACAGGGATACTAGCACAGATACGCAGTATTTT. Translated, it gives CASSPGTGSLRDRDTSTDTQYF.

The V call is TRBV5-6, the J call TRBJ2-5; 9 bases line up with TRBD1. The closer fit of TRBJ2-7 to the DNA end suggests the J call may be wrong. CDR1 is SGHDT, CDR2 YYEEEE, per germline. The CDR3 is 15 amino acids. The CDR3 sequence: CASSSVPGQGYEQYF. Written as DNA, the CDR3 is TGTGCCAGCAGCTCGGTTCCGGGACAGGGTTACGAGCAGTACTTC.

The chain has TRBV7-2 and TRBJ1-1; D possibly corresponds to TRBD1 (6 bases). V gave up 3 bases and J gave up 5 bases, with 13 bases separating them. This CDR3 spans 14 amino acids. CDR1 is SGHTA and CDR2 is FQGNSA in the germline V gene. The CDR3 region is CASSFIGRGTEAFF. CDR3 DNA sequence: TGTGCCAGCAGCTTTATAGGCAGGGGTACTGAAGCTTTCTTT.